This paragraph covers one T cell receptor (beta chain) sequence. This sample is part of a study of blood T cell repertoires in COVID-19. Study overall: Acute and convalescent COVID-19 samples came from the United States, Italy and Spain.

After removal of 2 bases from V and 2 bases from J, the junction contained 9 bases not matched to a gene. The CDR3 extends over 17 amino acids. The germline V gene encodes CDR1 MNHNS and CDR2 SASEGT. Per the study methods: Reference gene primer amplification in the assay estimated nucleated cell counts. Here immunoSEQ multiplex PCR was the method, and the copy in TCRdb shows in-frame clones only, minus some. The V and J calls and clone size were taken over from that table, and D and trimming were inferred from the DNA. Found here are fewer than 200,000 clones, approximately 81% of them singletons; the top ten hold 8.3%.

Sequencing was carried out using peripheral blood. This receptor was obtained from a woman aged 55-69 years with COVID-19, enrolled during active disease. V usage is TRBV6-1 and J usage is TRBJ2-3, with TRBD1 matching over 8 bases. This CDR3 reads CASSEWTGTGVTDTQYF. CDR3 coding DNA: TGTGCCAGCAGTGAATGGACCGGGACAGGCGTCACAGATACGCAGTATTTT.